The 21 T cell receptor beta chains reported below all come from one sample, sequenced in a study of spatial heterogeneity in lung cancer. Findings and limits, study-wide: Expanded intratumoral alpha and beta TCR counts tracked tumor mutation counts.

Via MiXCR, TCRdb re-called the 5' RACE reads, giving one row per CDR3 protein. The sample records about 4,900 distinct CDR3 sequences, roughly 28% being singletons. As to time point: sample taken at primary tumor resection. Their cognate antigens are unknown. The sequences come from lung tumor tissue, collected at surgery. All receptors come from a male donor with early-stage non-small cell lung cancer.

This clonotype was counted a few times. The chain joins TRBV19 to TRBJ1-5; D is unclear. The germline V gene encodes CDR1 LNHDA and CDR2 SQIVND (reference sequence). This CDR3 is built from 14 residues. V shed 3 bases and J shed 7 bases, with 13 bases lying between them. In DNA, the CDR3 is TGTGCCAGTAGTATGATCTCATGGATCCAGCCCCAGCATTTT. The encoded protein is CASSMISWIQPQHF.

This clonotype was observed at least ten times. The chain recombines TRBV12-3 or TRBV12-4 with TRBJ2-3; 7 bases are shared with TRBD1. The CDR3 is made up of 13 amino acids. Trimming at V came to 5 bases and at J to 4 bases, leaving 3 bases not matched to a gene. The CDR3 spells CASSGQAPDTQYF. The CDR3 DNA follows: TGTGCCAGCAGTGGACAGGCACCAGATACGCAGTATTTT.

By frequency in the sample, this clonotype is medium-sized. The chain recombines TRBV5-5 with TRBJ2-1, with D possibly matching TRBD2 (5 bases). The CDR3 loop spans 15 amino acids. CDR1 SGHKS and CDR2 YYEKEE come from the germline V gene (reference sequence). Trimming left V 1 base short and J 9 bases short, with 17 bases between. The CDR3, as DNA: TGTGCCAGCAGCTTGTCGATAGGACTCAATAGTGAGCAGTTCTTC. It specifies CASSLSIGLNSEQFF.

The gene calls are TRBV29-1 and TRBJ1-1; the match to TRBD1 covers 9 bases. Germline values: CDR1 SQVTM, CDR2 ANQGSEA. CDR3 length: 13 amino acids. Unmatched junction bases numbered 1, after V lost 5 bases and J lost 0 bases. CDR3 in amino acids: CSVRQGVNTEAFF. DNA of the CDR3: TGCAGCGTTCGACAGGGGGTGAACACTGAAGCTTTCTTT.

This clonotype is termed medium-sized (0.01 to 0.1%). Germline is not matched at one junction end, which may reflect a read error. The chain recombines TRBV4-3 with TRBJ2-2; 13 nucleotides line up with TRBD2. The CDR3 spans 18 residues. CDR1 and CDR2 (germline): LGHNA, YSLEER. The CDR3 protein is CASSQKRGLAGPTGEMFF. For the CDR3, the DNA is TGCGCCAGCAGCCAAAAAAGGGGACTAGCGGGGCCCACCGGGGAGATGTTTTTT.

Sample share makes this clonotype medium-sized (0.01 to 0.1%). This chain connects TRBV5-5 to TRBJ2-3; D gene unclear. This CDR3 is built from 14 residues. V lost 0 bases and J lost 5, with 10 bases in between. Germline CDR1 SGHKS, CDR2 YYEKEE (reference sequence). In nucleotides, the CDR3 is TGTGCCAGCAGCTTGGGGTTGGGGAAAGATACGCAGTATTTT. Its protein is CASSLGLGKDTQYF.

V is TRBV4-3 and J is TRBJ2-1; D gene ambiguous. Germline CDR1 is LGHNA and CDR2 is YSLEER. The CDR3 covers 15 residues. V gave up 0 bases and J gave up 3 bases, with 9 bases separating them. CDR3 sequence: CASSQEKSSYNEQFF. DNA of the CDR3: TGCGCCAGCAGCCAAGAGAAGTCCAGCTACAATGAGCAGTTCTTC.

By share, this clonotype ranks as medium-sized. The rearrangement uses TRBV28 and TRBJ2-1; 13 bases match TRBD2. Germline CDR1 MDHEN, CDR2 SYDVKM. Trimming took 7 bases from V and 8 from J; bases not matched to a gene: 8. The CDR3 extends over 15 amino acids. The CDR3 DNA follows: TGTGCCAGCACACTAGCGGGAGGGCCCTCTGATGAGCAGTTCTTC. It yields the protein CASTLAGGPSDEQFF.

The DNA of the CDR3 is TGTGCCAGTAACGGACAGGGGTATCAGCCCCAGCATTTT. As protein: CASNGQGYQPQHF. This rearrangement joins TRBV19 to TRBJ1-5, with 9 bases identical to TRBD1. Germline trimming cut 7 bases from V and 5 bases from J; bases unmatched to any gene: 3. CDR1 is LNHDA and CDR2 is SQIVND in the germline V gene (reference sequence). The CDR3 loop spans 13 amino acids.

This clonotype is judged medium-sized. The J gene is TRBJ2-5, the V gene TRBV5-1; 11 positions agree with TRBD2. Germline trimming cut 2 bases from V and 5 bases from J; bases unmatched to any gene: 5. The germline V gene encodes CDR1 SGHRS and CDR2 YFSETQ. This CDR3 is built from 15 residues. In DNA, the CDR3 is TGCGCCAGCAGCTTAAAACTAGCGGGAGTCGAGACCCAGTACTTC. Encoded protein: CASSLKLAGVETQYF.

The table lists this clonotype with a few counts. The V gene is TRBV29-1, the J gene TRBJ2-7; TRBD2 is a possible D gene (6 bases). This CDR3 region has 17 residues. CDR1 is SQVTM and CDR2 is ANQGSEA in the germline V gene. Trimming took off 0 bases at V and 4 bases at J, with 22 bases between the two ends. As DNA, the CDR3 is TGCAGCGTTGAAGATCGGGCGACTAGTAAGGGCGGGTACGAGCAGTACTTC. Its translation: CSVEDRATSKGGYEQYF.

This clonotype counts as medium-sized. This chain connects TRBV3-1 to TRBJ2-1; 7 positions match TRBD2. There are 16 residues in the CDR3. J gave up 6 bases and V 4 bases, and 12 bases lay outside the gene matches. Looked up from germline, CDR1 is LGHDT and CDR2 is YNNKEL (reference sequence). The CDR3 spells CASSPFGGRMFNEQFF. The CDR3, as DNA: TGTGCCAGCAGCCCCTTTGGCGGGAGAATGTTCAATGAGCAGTTCTTC.

By share, this clonotype ranks as medium-sized (0.01 to 0.1%). The chain uses TRBV20-1 and TRBJ2-5; D is undetermined. There are 15 residues in the CDR3. The germline CDR1 and CDR2 sequences are DFQATT and SNEGSKA (reference sequence). DNA of the CDR3: TGCAGCGCGACTCCACAGACGAGCCTTCAAGAGACCCAGTACTTC. Amino acid sequence: CSATPQTSLQETQYF.

By share, this clonotype ranks as medium-sized. The chain joins TRBV28 to TRBJ2-3, with 9 bases lining up with TRBD1. Germline lookup yields CDR1 MDHEN and CDR2 SYDVKM. The CDR3 totals 17 residues. J lost 5 bases, V lost 5 bases, and 14 bases had no gene match. The CDR3: CASSEPGQGRARDTQYF. The CDR3 DNA follows: TGTGCCAGCAGTGAACCGGGACAGGGAAGGGCTAGAGATACGCAGTATTTT.

The chain carries TRBV19 and TRBJ2-7; 7 bases are a match to TRBD1. The CDR3 contains 14 residues. The J segment lost 0 bases and the V segment lost 7 bases, leaving 6 bases of the junction unmatched. Germline-derived CDR1 and CDR2 are LNHDA and SQIVND (reference sequence). The CDR3: CASNRRQGSYEQYF. The CDR3 DNA sequence: TGTGCCAGTAACCGCCGACAGGGCTCCTACGAGCAGTACTTC. The full variable domain, its missing parts supplied by reference TRBV19 and TRBJ2-7, is DGGITQSPKYLFRKEGQNVTLSCEQNLNHDAMYWYRQDPGQGLRLIYYSQIVNDFQKGDIAEGYSVSREKKESFPLTVTSAQKNPTAFYLCASNRRQGSYEQYFGPGTRLTVT.

Sample share makes this clonotype medium-sized (0.01 to 0.1%). The chain recombines TRBV6-1 with TRBJ2-2; 8 bases fit TRBD1. CDR1 and CDR2 from the germline V gene are MNHNS and SASEGT. The CDR3 covers 15 residues. V shed 6 bases, J shed 3 bases, and the junction held 6 bases outside the gene matches. The CDR3 loop is CASSRIQGDTGELFF. The CDR3 region has the DNA TGTGCCAGCAGCCGCATACAGGGGGACACCGGGGAGCTGTTTTTT.

This sequence joins TRBV29-1 and TRBJ2-1, with 12 bases identical to TRBD2. V lost 4 bases to trimming and J lost 0 bases; unmatched junction nucleotides: 10. Germline CDR1 SQVTM, CDR2 ANQGSEA. The CDR3 is made up of 18 amino acids. In nucleotides, the CDR3 is TGCAGCGTTGCCAGAATCGCGACTAGCGGGAGCTCCTACAATGAGCAGTTCTTC. Translating gives CSVARIATSGSSYNEQFF.

The chain recombines TRBV19 with TRBJ2-3; the match to TRBD2 covers 8 bases. This CDR3 comprises 15 residues. With 6 bases clipped from V and 4 bases from J, the junction kept 9 bases outside the gene matches. Germline loops: CDR1 LNHDA, CDR2 SQIVND (reference sequence). CDR3 sequence: CASRRTSSGPDTQYF. The CDR3 bases are TGTGCCAGTAGGCGGACTAGCTCAGGACCAGATACGCAGTATTTT. Looking up the rest from reference TRBV19 and TRBJ2-3 gives the full variable domain: DGGITQSPKYLFRKEGQNVTLSCEQNLNHDAMYWYRQDPGQGLRLIYYSQIVNDFQKGDIAEGYSVSREKKESFPLTVTSAQKNPTAFYLCASRRTSSGPDTQYFGPGTRLTVL.

The chain recombines TRBV11-2 with TRBJ2-5; 8 bases line up with TRBD2. Germline CDR1 reads SGHAT; CDR2 reads FQNNGV. CDR3 length: 16 amino acids. V was pared by 4 bases and J by 0 bases, with 7 bases of the junction left unmatched. CDR3 bases: TGTGCCAGCAGCTACCCAGCGGGGGCGTACCAAGAGACCCAGTACTTC. Residues: CASSYPAGAYQETQYF. Supplemented by reference TRBV11-2 and TRBJ2-5, the full variable domain reads EAGVAQSPRYKIIEKRQSVAFWCNPISGHATLYWYQQILGQGPKLLIQFQNNGVVDDSQLPKDRFSAERLKGVDSTLKIQPAKLEDSAVYLCASSYPAGAYQETQYFGPGTRLLVL.

In this sample, this clonotype is medium-sized. This chain links TRBV10-3 with TRBJ2-7; TRBD1 might be the D (5 bases). Germline V CDR1 and CDR2: ENHRY, SYGVKD. The V and J ends lost 3 bases and 7 bases respectively, with 16 bases between them. The CDR3 consists of 14 residues. The CDR3 protein is CAISENQGIEEQYF. CDR3 nucleotide sequence: TGTGCCATCAGTGAAAACCAGGGTATTGAAGAGCAGTACTTC.

In this sample, this clonotype turned up many times. The chain employs TRBV20-1 and TRBJ2-7; D is unresolved. CDR3 length equals 14 residues. Trimming shortened V by 1 base and J by 7 bases, and 17 bases separated the two germline ends. CDR1 is DFQATT, CDR2 SNEGSKA, per germline (reference sequence). The CDR3, as DNA: TGCAGTGCTAGAGTTTCCCGGACCCCTCGAGAGCAGTACTTC. Translated, it gives CSARVSRTPREQYF.